A single sample gave rise to the 15 T cell receptor beta chains below, sequenced in a study of cytomegalovirus exposure and HLA in healthy donors. Use of 60 Vbeta and 13 Jbeta primers characterized the PCR. Profiled with immunoSEQ multiplex PCR; TCRdb holds only in-frame clones, not every one. The sample lists roughly 98,000 clones; roughly 74% were seen once. Sample: PBMCs. These receptors originate from a woman in her seventies in good health and CMV-seropositive.

The chain joins TRBV5-1 to TRBJ2-1; D is unclear. The germline V gene has CDR1 SGHRS and CDR2 YFSETQ. Trimming pared 4 bases from V and 2 bases from J, leaving 10 bases between. This CDR3 region has 14 residues. The CDR3 sequence is CASSPTQPYNEQFF. In DNA, the CDR3 is TGCGCCAGCAGCCCTACCCAACCCTACAATGAGCAGTTCTTC.

J is TRBJ1-5 and V is TRBV27, with 9 bases lining up with TRBD1. V was clipped by 5 bases and J by 4 bases; unmatched bases: 6. Germline V lookup: CDR1 MNHEY, CDR2 SMNVEV (reference sequence). The CDR3 has 15 residues. The DNA for the CDR3 is TGTGCCAGCAGTCCCAACAGGGGGCAGAATCAGCCCCAGCATTTT. Translating it yields CASSPNRGQNQPQHF.

This rearrangement joins TRBV7-3 to TRBJ2-3; possible D gene TRBD1, 6 bases. The CDR3 covers 17 residues. CDR1 and CDR2 from the germline V gene are SGHTA and FQGTGA. V was cut by 5 bases and J by 1 base, with 19 bases left in between. The CDR3 protein is CASSPKTGADRTDTQYF. In nucleotides, the CDR3 is TGTGCCAGCAGCCCCAAGACAGGCGCCGACCGCACAGATACGCAGTATTTT.

This clone was recorded only once. The chain employs TRBV2 and TRBJ2-7; no definite D call. The CDR3 is made up of 11 amino acids. V lost 4 bases and J 3 bases, leaving 4 bases between the germline ends. Germline V CDR1 and CDR2: SNHLY, FYNNEI. The CDR3 nucleotides read TGTGCCAGCAGTGTCAGCTACGAGCAGTACTTC. Encoded protein: CASSVSYEQYF.

The chain is built from TRBV5-8 and TRBJ1-4; 8 bases match TRBD1. Germline V gives CDR1 SGHTS, CDR2 YDEGEE. The length of the CDR3 is 15 residues. V trimming: 5 bases; J trimming: 6 bases; junction bases outside the gene matches: 9. The CDR3: CASSRTGGFDEKLFF. CDR3 coding DNA: TGTGCCAGCAGTCGCACAGGGGGATTTGATGAAAAACTGTTTTTT.

This rearrangement joins TRBV19 to TRBJ2-5; 7 bases are a match to TRBD2. Trimming removed 5 bases from V and 3 bases from J; junction bases left unmatched: 12. Germline V gene sequence: CDR1 LNHDA, CDR2 SQIVND (reference sequence). The CDR3 extends over 16 amino acids. Here the CDR3 DNA reads TGTGCCAGTAGTCCGGGGGTTGGACTAGTGGAAGAGACCCAGTACTTC. Translated, it gives CASSPGVGLVEETQYF.

The chain recombines TRBV7-2 with TRBJ2-3, with 10 bases aligning to TRBD2. The CDR3 is 15 residues long. Per the germline V gene, CDR1 is SGHTA and CDR2 is FQGNSA. The junction had 6 bases not matched to a gene; V was cut back by 5 bases and J by 4 bases. The CDR3 spells CASSPLAGDADTQYF. CDR3 nucleotide sequence: TGTGCCAGCAGCCCCCTAGCGGGAGACGCAGATACGCAGTATTTT.

The chain links TRBV12-5 to TRBJ1-5; D unclear. The CDR3 is made up of 17 amino acids. Trimming pared 1 base from V and 0 bases from J, leaving 13 bases between. CDR1 LGHNT and CDR2 FRNRAP come from the germline V gene. DNA of the CDR3: TGTGCTAGTGGTTTGGACAGTAATAAGGATAGCAATCAGCCCCAGCATTTT. Protein sequence: CASGLDSNKDSNQPQHF.

A remark on this clone: The sample has other DNA sequences that encode this CDR3 too. V gene TRBV7-2 combines with J gene TRBJ1-4; a weak D match, TRBD1 (5 bases). Trimming stripped 5 bases from V and 5 bases from J, with 12 bases between. Germline V gene sequence: CDR1 SGHTA, CDR2 FQGNSA. The CDR3 has 14 amino acids. CDR3 DNA: TGTGCCAGCAGCCTCGACCGGGGGAATGAAAAACTGTTTTTT. Encoded protein: CASSLDRGNEKLFF. Full variable domain (outside the CDR3, taken from reference TRBV7-2 and TRBJ1-4): GAGVSQSPSNKVTEKGKDVELRCDPISGHTALYWYRQSLGQGLEFLIYFQGNSAPDKSGLPSDRFSAERTGGSVSTLTIQRTQQEDSAVYLCASSLDRGNEKLFFGSGTQLSVL.

This clone is a singleton in its sample. The chain recombines TRBV7-9 with TRBJ2-1, with D possibly TRBD1 on 6 matching bases. V lost 5 bases and J lost 2, with 13 bases in between. CDR1 is SEHNR and CDR2 is FQNEAQ in the germline V gene (reference sequence). The CDR3 totals 15 residues. DNA for the CDR3: TGTGCCAGCAGCCGACAGGTGGGGACCTACAATGAGCAGTTCTTC. This translates into CASSRQVGTYNEQFF.

V and J are TRBV2 and TRBJ1-4, with TRBD1 matching over 8 bases. V lost 6 bases to trimming and J lost 7 bases; unmatched junction nucleotides: 7. Germline CDR1 and CDR2: SNHLY and FYNNEI. This CDR3 comprises 14 residues. The CDR3 DNA follows: TGTGCCAGCAGATCCGGACAGGGCGCTGAAAAACTGTTTTTT. Translated, it gives CASRSGQGAEKLFF.

The chain combines TRBV29-1 with TRBJ2-1; D unclear. Germline lookup yields CDR1 SQVTM and CDR2 ANQGSEA. This CDR3 spans 13 amino acids. Trimming cost V 2 bases and J 0 bases, with 5 bases left between them. The CDR3 region has the DNA TGCAGCGTTGAACGTAGCTCCTACAATGAGCAGTTCTTC. Amino acid sequence: CSVERSSYNEQFF.

The chain couples TRBV7-2 to TRBJ1-2; TRBD1 aligns across 12 bases. The CDR3 extends over 15 amino acids. Per the germline V gene, CDR1 is SGHTA and CDR2 is FQGNSA. V trimming: 5 bases; J trimming: 12 bases; junction bases outside the gene matches: 13. The DNA of the CDR3 is TGTGCCAGCAGCGCAACCGGGACAGGGGGCGCGGGCCACACCTTC. Translation gives CASSATGTGGAGHTF.

The CDR3 sequence: CASSQEDRGFDEQYF. The CDR3 DNA is TGTGCCAGCAGCCAAGAGGACAGGGGGTTCGACGAGCAGTACTTC. This chain uses TRBV7-9 with TRBJ2-7; 10 nucleotides match TRBD1. Germline-derived CDR1 and CDR2 are SEHNR and FQNEAQ (reference sequence). With 5 bases clipped from V and 5 bases from J, the junction kept 9 bases outside the gene matches. The CDR3 is 15 residues long.

This CDR3 is CASSPRQGGAYEQYF. In DNA form, the CDR3 reads TGTGCCAGCAGTCCCCGGCAGGGGGGCGCCTACGAGCAGTACTTC. V is TRBV6-6 and J is TRBJ2-7, with a possible D match to TRBD1 (7 bases). V shed 5 bases and J shed 2 bases, with 16 bases lying between them. The germline V gene has CDR1 MNHNY and CDR2 SVGAGI (reference sequence). The CDR3 covers 15 residues.